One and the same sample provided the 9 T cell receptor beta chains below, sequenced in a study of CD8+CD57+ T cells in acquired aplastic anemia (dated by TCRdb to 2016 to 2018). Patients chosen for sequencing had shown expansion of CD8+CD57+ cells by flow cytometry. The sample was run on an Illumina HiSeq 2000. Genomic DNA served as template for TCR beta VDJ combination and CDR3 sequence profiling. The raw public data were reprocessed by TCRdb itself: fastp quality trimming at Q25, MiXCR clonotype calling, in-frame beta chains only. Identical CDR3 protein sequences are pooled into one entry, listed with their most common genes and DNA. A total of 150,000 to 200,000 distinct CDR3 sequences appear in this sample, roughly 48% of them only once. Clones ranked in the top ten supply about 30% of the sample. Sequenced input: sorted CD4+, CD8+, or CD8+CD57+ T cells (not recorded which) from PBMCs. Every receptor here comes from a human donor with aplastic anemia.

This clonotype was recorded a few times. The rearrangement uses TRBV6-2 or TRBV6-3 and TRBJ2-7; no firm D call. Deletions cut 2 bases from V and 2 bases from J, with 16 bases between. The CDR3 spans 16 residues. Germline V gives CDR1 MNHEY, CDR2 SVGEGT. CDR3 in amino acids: CASSYPLRALTYEQYF. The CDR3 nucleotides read TGTGCCAGCAGTTACCCACTCAGAGCGCTAACCTACGAGCAGTACTTC.

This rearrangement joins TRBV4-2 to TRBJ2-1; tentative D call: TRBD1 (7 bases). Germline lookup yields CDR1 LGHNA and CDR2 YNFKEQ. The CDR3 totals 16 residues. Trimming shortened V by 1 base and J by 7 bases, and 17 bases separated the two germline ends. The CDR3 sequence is CASSQGSGGRRNEQFF. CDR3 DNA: TGTGCCAGCAGCCAAGGTTCAGGGGGGAGGAGAAATGAGCAGTTCTTC.

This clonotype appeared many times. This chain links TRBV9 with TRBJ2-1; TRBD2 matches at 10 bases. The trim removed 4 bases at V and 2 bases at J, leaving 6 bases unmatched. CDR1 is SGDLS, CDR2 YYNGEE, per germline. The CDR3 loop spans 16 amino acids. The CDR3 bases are TGTGCCAGCAGCCTCGGACTAGCGGAGACCTACAATGAGCAGTTCTTC. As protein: CASSLGLAETYNEQFF.

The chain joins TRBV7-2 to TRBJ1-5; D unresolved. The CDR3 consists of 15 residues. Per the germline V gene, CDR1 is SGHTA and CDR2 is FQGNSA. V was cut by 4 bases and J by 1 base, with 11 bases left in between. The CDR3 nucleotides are TGTGCCAGCAGCTCCCATAAAAACAGCAATCAGCCCCAGCATTTT. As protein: CASSSHKNSNQPQHF.

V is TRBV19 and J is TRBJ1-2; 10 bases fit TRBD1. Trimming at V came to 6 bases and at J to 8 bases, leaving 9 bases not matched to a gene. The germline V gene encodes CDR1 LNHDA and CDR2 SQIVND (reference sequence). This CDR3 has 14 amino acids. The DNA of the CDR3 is TGTGCCAGTAGGGGACAGGGGTCCCTATACGGCTACACCTTC. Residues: CASRGQGSLYGYTF.

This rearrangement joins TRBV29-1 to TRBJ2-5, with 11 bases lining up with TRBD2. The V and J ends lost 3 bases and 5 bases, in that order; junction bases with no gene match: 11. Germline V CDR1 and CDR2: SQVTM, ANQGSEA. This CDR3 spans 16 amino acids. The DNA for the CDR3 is TGCAGCGTTGAGCGAACCCTAGCGGGAGGATGGGAGACCCAGTACTTC. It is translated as CSVERTLAGGWETQYF.

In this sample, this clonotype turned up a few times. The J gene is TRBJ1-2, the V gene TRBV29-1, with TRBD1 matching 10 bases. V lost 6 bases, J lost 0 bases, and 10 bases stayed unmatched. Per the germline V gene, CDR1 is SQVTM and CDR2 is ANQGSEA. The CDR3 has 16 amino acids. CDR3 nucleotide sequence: TGCAGCGTGTGGCCCGGGACAGGGGTGTCTAACTATGGCTACACCTTC. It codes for CSVWPGTGVSNYGYTF.

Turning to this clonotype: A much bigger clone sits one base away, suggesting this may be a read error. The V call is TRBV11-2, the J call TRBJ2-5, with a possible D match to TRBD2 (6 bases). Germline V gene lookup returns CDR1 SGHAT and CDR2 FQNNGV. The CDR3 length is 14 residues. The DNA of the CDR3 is TGTGCCAGCACCCGGGGGTATGCCCGAGAGACCCGGTACTTC. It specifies CASTRGYARETRYF.

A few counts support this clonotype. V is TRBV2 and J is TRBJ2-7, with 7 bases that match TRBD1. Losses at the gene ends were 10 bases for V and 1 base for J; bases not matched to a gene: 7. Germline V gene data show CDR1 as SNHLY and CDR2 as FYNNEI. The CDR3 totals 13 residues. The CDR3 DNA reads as TGTGCCACCAAGTACAGGGGTTCCTACGAGCAGTACTTC. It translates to CATKYRGSYEQYF.